This TCR beta chain derives from a study of beta chain features in type 1 diabetes. Notes on the study in general: Among patients, naive, central memory and Treg TCRB repertoires appeared more similar than among healthy donors.

Sorting gave populations that all exceeded 95% purity. Expressed TCRB transcripts were sequenced because the entire RNA isolate underwent reverse transcription. Naive, central memory and regulatory T cell samples came to a mean of approximately 3.57 million reads. Measured with immunoSEQ multiplex PCR; TCRdb has only the in-frame clones, and not every one. The data hold about 220,000 clones, with roughly 11% observed a single time. For this clone: Its antigen is not identified.

The length of the CDR3 is 13 residues. The V gene's germline CDR1 is GTSNPN and CDR2 SVGIG (reference sequence). Deletions cut 2 bases from V and 4 bases from J, with 11 bases between. This sequence originates from a man in his late teens or twenties in good health. The specimen was central memory CD4+ T cells from blood. This chain connects TRBV30 to TRBJ1-1; D remains ambiguous. CDR3 region: CAWSRVEGTEAFF. As DNA, the CDR3 is TGTGCCTGGAGTAGGGTGGAAGGCACTGAAGCTTTCTTT.